Below, 32 T cell receptor beta chains from the same sample are listed, as sequenced in a study of Ad26.COV2.S vaccination and SARS-CoV-2 variants. Profiling relied on immunoSEQ multiplex PCR, and the TCRdb table lists in-frame clones only, not all of them. The sample lists 300,000 to 350,000 clones; 85% to 90% were seen once. As for treatment: some 19 received Ad26.COV2.S at low or high dose, single or two shots; about 5 received placebo; per-sample allocation not given. The samples were gathered on day 63 after the first injection of vaccine or placebo. Source: peripheral blood, taken in a trial of Ad26.COV2.S vaccine versus placebo. The receptors shown here come from a person aged 18-60 years who received the Ad26.COV2.S COVID-19 vaccine or a placebo.

The table lists this clone with a count of one. The CDR3 sequence is CASSFGQGTSPLHF. CDR3 coding DNA: TGTGCCAGCAGCTTTGGGCAGGGGACTTCACCCCTCCACTTT. This chain joins TRBV5-6 and TRBJ1-6; TRBD1 is a possible D gene (6 bases). CDR1 and CDR2 (germline): SGHDT, YYEEEE. Trimming stripped 2 bases from V and 9 bases from J, with 12 bases between. This CDR3 region has 14 residues.

The chain is built from TRBV7-8 and TRBJ2-1; tentatively, D is TRBD2 (6 bases). Germline-derived CDR1 and CDR2 are SGHVS and FQNEAQ. Trimming pared 1 base from V and 2 bases from J, leaving 9 bases between. The CDR3 is 15 residues long. As DNA, the CDR3 is TGTGCCAGCAGCTTAGAGGGAGGCCCCTACAATGAGCAGTTCTTC. It codes for CASSLEGGPYNEQFF.

This clone occurred a few times. The chain links TRBV10-3 to TRBJ1-5; D is undetermined. The CDR3 is 13 amino acids. Trimming took off 3 bases at V and 0 bases at J, with 3 bases between the two ends. The germline V gene encodes CDR1 ENHRY and CDR2 SYGVKD. CDR3 sequence: CAISDASNQPQHF. The CDR3 DNA sequence: TGTGCCATCAGTGACGCTAGCAATCAGCCCCAGCATTTT.

In regard to this clone: The sample has other DNA sequences that encode this CDR3 too. The chain joins TRBV28 to TRBJ1-5, with D perhaps matching TRBD1 (6 bases). The CDR3 totals 16 residues. The ends were cut back, 3 bases at V and 3 bases at J, with 15 bases in the middle. Germline-derived CDR1 and CDR2 are MDHEN and SYDVKM. The CDR3 DNA is TGTGCCAGCAGTTTCTCGGACAGAATCTACAATCAGCCCCAGCATTTT. Protein: CASSFSDRIYNQPQHF.

The genes are TRBV6-2 or TRBV6-3 and TRBJ2-5, with D unresolved. Trimming took off 0 bases at V and 0 bases at J, with 5 bases between the two ends. Germline-derived CDR1 and CDR2 are MNHEY and SVGEGT. CDR3 length: 14 residues. The CDR3 DNA sequence: TGTGCCAGCAGTTACTCCCTCCACCAAGAGACCCAGTACTTC. Translating it yields CASSYSLHQETQYF.

The rearrangement uses TRBV6-2 or TRBV6-3 and TRBJ2-5; 10 positions agree with TRBD2. The J segment lost 1 base and the V segment lost 2 bases, leaving 1 base of the junction unmatched. This CDR3 is built from 15 residues. Per the germline V gene, CDR1 is MNHEY and CDR2 is SVGEGT. DNA of the CDR3: TGTGCCAGCAGTTACGAGCGGGGGGGCCAAGAGACCCAGTACTTC. This codes for CASSYERGGQETQYF.

V and J are TRBV7-9 and TRBJ2-5; D gene uncertain. The germline gives CDR1 SEHNR, CDR2 FQNEAQ (reference sequence). The V gene lost 0 bases and the J gene lost 3 bases, with 11 bases spanning the gap. CDR3 length: 15 amino acids. Here the CDR3 reads CASSLANYLEETQYF. For the CDR3, the DNA is TGTGCCAGCAGCTTAGCCAACTACCTCGAAGAGACCCAGTACTTC.

The chain carries TRBV15 and TRBJ1-2; the D gene is possibly TRBD1 (6 bases). The CDR3 has 12 amino acids. V was shortened by 4 bases and J by 12 bases, with 15 bases between the two germline ends. CDR1 is LNHNV and CDR2 is YYDKDF in the germline V gene (reference sequence). The chain's CDR3 is CATSKRGGGHTF. As DNA, the CDR3 is TGTGCCACCAGCAAGAGAGGGGGAGGACACACCTTC.

This chain joins TRBV6-4 and TRBJ2-7, with D possibly matching TRBD1 (5 bases). The CDR3 consists of 16 residues. Germline values: CDR1 MRHNA, CDR2 SNTAGT. The V gene lost 5 bases and the J gene lost 3 bases, with 20 bases spanning the gap. CDR3 in DNA: TGTGCCAGCAGTAGGTGCAGGGCAGGGTCGATCTACGAGCAGTACGTC. It yields the protein CASSRCRAGSIYEQYV.

This clone has a handful of counts. The gene calls are TRBV28 and TRBJ1-1; D not resolved. Germline CDR1 and CDR2: MDHEN and SYDVKM. The germline V and J ends were trimmed by 4 bases and 7 bases, with 10 bases remaining between them. The CDR3 covers 12 residues. The CDR3 DNA follows: TGTGCCAGCAGTTGGCAGTTCAGTGAAGCTTTCTTT. Translating gives CASSWQFSEAFF. The whole variable domain, filled in from reference TRBV28 and TRBJ1-1, reads DVKVTQSSRYLVKRTGEKVFLECVQDMDHENMFWYRQDPGLGLRLIYFSYDVKMKEKGDIPEGYSVSREKKERFSLILESASTNQTSMYLCASSWQFSEAFFGQGTRLTVV.

The chain employs TRBV25-1 and TRBJ2-1; 8 nucleotides agree with TRBD2. CDR3 length: 16 residues. Germline V gives CDR1 MGHDK, CDR2 SYGVNS. V was clipped by 6 bases and J by 0 bases; unmatched bases: 7. CDR3 loop: CASSALAESSYNEQFF. CDR3 DNA: TGTGCCAGCAGCGCACTAGCGGAAAGCTCCTACAATGAGCAGTTCTTC. The full variable domain, its missing parts supplied by reference TRBV25-1 and TRBJ2-1, is EADIYQTPRYLVIGTGKKITLECSQTMGHDKMYWYQQDPGMELHLIHYSYGVNSTEKGDLSSESTVSRIRTEHFPLTLESARPSHTSQYLCASSALAESSYNEQFFGPGTRLTVL.

The V gene is TRBV6-2 or TRBV6-3, the J gene TRBJ2-3; D is undetermined. Between the trimmed V and J ends, which lost 4 bases and 0 bases, there was a span of 2 bases. This CDR3 is 12 amino acids long. Germline CDR1 MNHEY, CDR2 SVGEGT. Here the CDR3 reads CASSWSTDTQYF. In DNA form, the CDR3 reads TGTGCCAGCAGTTGGAGCACAGATACGCAGTATTTT.

CDR3 sequence (DNA): TGTGCCAGCAGCCGAACGGACCCTTGGCGGACAGATACGCAGTATTTT. This encodes CASSRTDPWRTDTQYF. The chain is built from TRBV7-9 and TRBJ2-3; unclear D gene. The CDR3 is 16 residues long. Germline lookup yields CDR1 SEHNR and CDR2 FQNEAQ (reference sequence). Between the trimmed V and J ends, which lost 5 bases and 3 bases, there was a span of 18 bases.

V usage is TRBV30 and J usage is TRBJ1-1; a possible D gene is TRBD1 (5 bases). Germline-derived CDR1 and CDR2 are GTSNPN and SVGIG (reference sequence). V dropped 0 bases and J dropped 4 bases, with 15 bases sitting between them. The CDR3 totals 15 residues. CDR3 sequence: CAWSVGAGIGTEAFF. The CDR3 DNA reads TGTGCCTGGAGTGTAGGTGCAGGGATTGGCACTGAAGCTTTCTTT.

V is TRBV19 and J is TRBJ1-2, with TRBD1 as a possible D gene (6 bases). This CDR3 region has 14 residues. Trimming stripped 1 base from V and 5 bases from J, with 11 bases between. The germline CDR1 and CDR2 sequences are LNHDA and SQIVND (reference sequence). The CDR3 DNA reads as TGTGCCAGTAGTATAGGGGGGGCTGATTATGGCTACACCTTC. Translating it yields CASSIGGADYGYTF. Using reference TRBV19 and TRBJ1-2 for the parts outside the CDR3, the full variable domain is DGGITQSPKYLFRKEGQNVTLSCEQNLNHDAMYWYRQDPGQGLRLIYYSQIVNDFQKGDIAEGYSVSREKKESFPLTVTSAQKNPTAFYLCASSIGGADYGYTFGSGTRLTVV.

V gene TRBV5-6 combines with J gene TRBJ2-6; D is unclear. With 3 bases removed from V and 0 bases from J, the gap between germline ends came to 13 bases. The CDR3 has 17 residues. CDR1 is SGHDT, CDR2 YYEEEE, per germline. CDR3 sequence (DNA): TGTGCCAGCAGCTCCCGGTTTTGGACCTCTGGGGCCAACGTCCTGACTTTC. Translated: CASSSRFWTSGANVLTF.

In its sample, this clone was seen a few times. The rearrangement uses TRBV7-9 and TRBJ1-1, with no clear D. V was trimmed by 1 base and J by 3 bases, leaving 15 bases between them. Germline loops: CDR1 SEHNR, CDR2 FQNEAQ (reference sequence). The CDR3 is made up of 16 amino acids. The CDR3 coding sequence is TGTGCCAGCAGCTTAGTATACAGCCTATTGGACACTGAAGCTTTCTTT. Protein sequence: CASSLVYSLLDTEAFF.

V is TRBV18 and J is TRBJ2-1; D is possibly TRBD2 (6 bases). V lost 2 bases to trimming and J lost 10 bases, with 9 bases between them. The CDR3 totals 12 residues. CDR1 is KGHSH and CDR2 is LQKENI in the germline V gene. CDR3 residues: CASSPSGEEQFF. CDR3 coding DNA: TGTGCCAGCTCACCATCGGGAGAAGAGCAGTTCTTC.

The rearrangement uses TRBV5-1 and TRBJ1-1, with D uncertain. The CDR3 is 14 amino acids. The germline V and J ends were trimmed by 0 bases and 2 bases, with 8 bases remaining between them. Germline CDR1 reads SGHRS; CDR2 reads YFSETQ. This CDR3 is CASSLAFFNTEAFF. The CDR3 DNA reads TGCGCCAGCAGCTTGGCCTTTTTCAACACTGAAGCTTTCTTT. Variable domain in full (rest from reference TRBV5-1 and TRBJ1-1): KAGVTQTPRYLIKTRGQQVTLSCSPISGHRSVSWYQQTPGQGLQFLFEYFSETQRNKGNFPGRFSGRQFSNSRSEMNVSTLELGDSALYLCASSLAFFNTEAFFGQGTRLTVV.

J is TRBJ2-1 and V is TRBV11-2; no firm D call. Trimming cost V 2 bases and J 8 bases, with 4 bases left between them. Looked up from germline, CDR1 is SGHAT and CDR2 is FQNNGV. This CDR3 has 11 residues. In DNA form, the CDR3 reads TGTGCCAGCAGCTTAATAGATGAGCAGTTCTTC. This encodes CASSLIDEQFF.

This clone occurred once. J is TRBJ2-7 and V is TRBV7-9; the D is unclear. The CDR3 is made up of 14 amino acids. Germline values: CDR1 SEHNR, CDR2 FQNEAQ (reference sequence). V lost 5 bases and J 4 bases, leaving 15 bases between the germline ends. The CDR3 DNA reads TGTGCCAGCAGCCCAGATCGGCCCCTTTACGAGCAGTACTTC. As protein: CASSPDRPLYEQYF.

The chain joins TRBV9 to TRBJ2-5; D is unclear. Germline CDR1 reads SGDLS; CDR2 reads YYNGEE. V was trimmed by 4 bases and J by 5 bases, leaving 12 bases between them. The CDR3 has 13 residues. This CDR3 is CASSPLLGETQYF. The CDR3 nucleotides are TGTGCCAGCAGCCCACTACTGGGGGAGACCCAGTACTTC.

The CDR3 DNA sequence: TGCAGTGCTAGTTGGGGACGGGGGGGATCGGATGAGCAGTTCTTC. Protein product: CSASWGRGGSDEQFF. The gene calls are TRBV20-1 and TRBJ2-1; TRBD2 matches 8 bases. Trimming at V came to 3 bases and at J to 8 bases, leaving 12 bases not matched to a gene. Germline V CDR1 and CDR2: DFQATT, SNEGSKA (reference sequence). The CDR3 covers 15 residues.

The V and J genes are TRBV5-1 and TRBJ2-3, with 10 nucleotides matching TRBD2. V lost 6 bases, J lost 4 bases, and 8 bases stayed unmatched. Germline values: CDR1 SGHRS, CDR2 YFSETQ. The length of the CDR3 is 15 residues. The CDR3 loop reads CASNTGLAIPDTQYF. CDR3 nucleotide sequence: TGCGCCAGCAACACGGGACTAGCGATTCCAGATACGCAGTATTTT.

The chain links TRBV7-6 to TRBJ1-1, with TRBD1 matching over 7 bases. Germline V gene data show CDR1 as SGHVS and CDR2 as FNYEAQ. This CDR3 has 13 residues. Trimming removed 6 bases from V and 4 bases from J; junction bases left unmatched: 5. In DNA form, the CDR3 reads TGTGCCAGCAGTTCGAGACAGGGCACTGAAGCTTTCTTT. Its translation is CASSSRQGTEAFF. The variable domain in full, completed from reference TRBV7-6 and TRBJ1-1, reads GAGVSQSPRYKVTKRGQDVALRCDPISGHVSLYWYRQALGQGPEFLTYFNYEAQQDKSGLPNDRFSAERPEGSISTLTIQRTEQRDSAMYRCASSSRQGTEAFFGQGTRLTVV.

The V and J genes are TRBV5-1 and TRBJ2-1; TRBD2 is a possible D gene (6 bases). CDR3 length equals 16 residues. Germline lookup yields CDR1 SGHRS and CDR2 YFSETQ. Trimming stripped 0 bases from V and 5 bases from J, with 15 bases between. CDR3 in amino acids: CASSLGRDRRDNEQFF. CDR3 DNA: TGCGCCAGCAGCTTGGGTCGTGATCGGAGGGACAATGAGCAGTTCTTC. Drawing the rest from reference TRBV5-1 and TRBJ2-1, the complete variable domain is KAGVTQTPRYLIKTRGQQVTLSCSPISGHRSVSWYQQTPGQGLQFLFEYFSETQRNKGNFPGRFSGRQFSNSRSEMNVSTLELGDSALYLCASSLGRDRRDNEQFFGPGTRLTVL.

The chain couples TRBV30 to TRBJ2-4; D unresolved. The CDR3 has 15 amino acids. Germline CDR1 GTSNPN, CDR2 SVGIG (reference sequence). The V end lost 8 bases, the J end lost 1 base, and 18 bases lay between the germline ends. CDR3: CAGQESLRAKNIQYF. The CDR3 region has the DNA TGTGCCGGGCAAGAATCGTTGCGGGCCAAAAACATTCAGTACTTC.

In its sample, this clone was seen a few times. The V call is TRBV19, the J call TRBJ1-6, with 7 bases identical to TRBD1. V trimming: 6 bases; J trimming: 5 bases; junction bases outside the gene matches: 7. Germline CDR1 LNHDA, CDR2 SQIVND (reference sequence). The CDR3 length is 15 residues. The CDR3 is CASSKSGTDNSPLHF. In DNA, the CDR3 is TGTGCCAGTAGCAAGAGCGGGACAGATAATTCACCCCTCCACTTT.

The chain couples TRBV18 to TRBJ2-2; tentatively, D is TRBD1 (6 bases). V lost 4 bases and J 4 bases, leaving 19 bases between the germline ends. Looked up from germline, CDR1 is KGHSH and CDR2 is LQKENI. The CDR3 runs to 17 residues. The CDR3 DNA reads TGTGCCAGCTCACTTACCGGGACACTGGATAGCACCGGGGAGCTGTTTTTT. Translating it yields CASSLTGTLDSTGELFF.

This clone was counted a single time. The CDR3 coding sequence is TGTGCCAGCAGTGACCTTCCGTACCCTCTTAGGGATGAAGCTTTCTTT. Residues: CASSDLPYPLRDEAFF. The V gene is TRBV2, the J gene TRBJ1-1; unclear D gene. CDR1 and CDR2 (germline): SNHLY, FYNNEI. Trimming took 3 bases from V and 7 from J, leaving 21 bases between them. The CDR3 loop spans 16 amino acids.

The V and J genes are TRBV11-2 and TRBJ2-5; maybe TRBD2 (6 bases). The V and J ends lost 1 base and 5 bases respectively, with 20 bases between them. This CDR3 is built from 17 residues. Germline V gives CDR1 SGHAT, CDR2 FQNNGV. As DNA, the CDR3 is TGTGCCAGCAGCTTAGGAACCTCAAACGGGGGAGACGAGACCCAGTACTTC. Encoded protein: CASSLGTSNGGDETQYF.

V usage is TRBV25-1 and J usage is TRBJ2-6, with D unclear. Germline CDR1 reads MGHDK; CDR2 reads SYGVNS. Trimming stripped 4 bases from V and 2 bases from J, with 15 bases between. CDR3 length: 17 amino acids. The chain's CDR3 is CASSVHPIRAGANVLTF. The CDR3 coding sequence is TGTGCCAGCAGTGTTCACCCCATAAGGGCTGGGGCCAACGTCCTGACTTTC.